Sequencing of this T cell receptor (beta chain) was carried out in a study of T-cell reconstitution after alpha-beta-depleted transplantation in children. The TCRbeta library was prepared with unique molecular identifiers. Each CDR3 protein is one row after TCRdb ran MiXCR on the PCR reads. The sample contains about 610,000 distinct CDR3 sequences, about 11% of which appear only once. This clonotype was seen a few times. The CDR3 runs to 15 residues. Germline trimming cut 2 bases from V and 14 bases from J; bases unmatched to any gene: 12. The V gene's germline CDR1 is LGHNA and CDR2 YSLEER. The TCR comes from a human donor who donated a stem cell graft to a child with acute myeloid leukemia. This specimen was PBMCs from the stem cell graft donor, taken from the stem cell graft. The V gene is TRBV4-3, the J gene TRBJ1-6; 7 bases are shared with TRBD1. The CDR3 protein is CASSQSRQGPESLHF. CDR3 in DNA: TGCGCCAGCAGCCAATCTCGACAGGGCCCGGAGTCCCTCCACTTT.